This T cell receptor beta chain was documented in a study of CD8+CD57+ T cells in acquired aplastic anemia. The CDR3 contains 13 residues. Germline V lookup: CDR1 DFQATT, CDR2 SNEGSKA (reference sequence). Trimming took off 5 bases at V and 0 bases at J, with 11 bases between the two ends. The use of genomic DNA as template underpinned the TCR beta VDJ and CDR3 profiling. TCRdb ran MiXCR on the reads and lists one entry per CDR3 protein. This sample carries roughly 180,000 distinct CDR3 sequences, around 45% of them seen once, and the ten largest clones take roughly 3%. The sample holds many counts of this clonotype.

V is TRBV20-1 and J is TRBJ2-7; tentatively, D is TRBD2 (6 bases). The TCR sequence derives from a human donor in good health. The specimen was sorted CD4+, CD8+, or CD8+CD57+ T cells (not recorded which) from PBMCs. CDR3 coding DNA: TGCAGTGCTGATAGCGGAAGCTCCTACGAGCAGTACTTC. This translates into CSADSGSSYEQYF.